This TCR beta chain was recorded in a study of T cell changes during pregnancy in multiple sclerosis. CDR1 SQVTM and CDR2 ANQGSEA come from the germline V gene. V lost 5 bases and J 2 bases, leaving 13 bases between the germline ends. The CDR3 runs to 14 residues. Generated by immunoSEQ multiplex PCR, the TCRdb table keeps only in-frame clones and is missing some. The sample holds around 80,000 clones; around 94% are singletons and the top ten take approximately 0.92%. The sequencing here drew on peripheral blood, taken in the second trimester of pregnancy. The chain joins TRBV29-1 to TRBJ1-3, with no clear D. This TCR was recovered from a female donor in good health, enrolled as a control in a pregnancy study. CDR3 in amino acids: CSVLPSRAGNTIYF. CDR3 nucleotides: TGCAGCGTTCTCCCGAGTCGGGCTGGAAACACCATATATTTT.